The TCR beta chain described here comes from a study of T cell responses to AZD1222 COVID-19 vaccine. Regarding the study as a whole: Reportedly, nearly half the spike-specific TCRs target unmutated variant regions.

Trimming at V came to 1 base and at J to 1 base, leaving 3 bases not matched to a gene. Germline-derived CDR1 and CDR2 are SNHLY and FYNNEI. The CDR3 runs to 15 residues. Generated by immunoSEQ multiplex PCR, the TCRdb table keeps only in-frame clones and is missing some. The sample records about 150,000 clones, just over 90% being singletons. This clone was detected only once. The target antigen is unknown. Researchers grouped second doses given at about 4 or about 12 weeks into one pool. The origin of this receptor is an adult who received the AZD1222 COVID-19 vaccine. The sample was peripheral blood, taken 28 days after the second AZD1222 dose. V usage is TRBV2 and J usage is TRBJ2-5, with 7 bases matching TRBD1. CDR3 residues: CASSEDRGGQETQYF. The CDR3 nucleotides are TGTGCCAGCAGTGAAGACAGGGGTGGCCAAGAGACCCAGTACTTC.